This TCR beta chain was identified in a study of tumor and adjacent non-tumor tissue in lung cancer. Study at large: Stage I to III disease affected 10 men and several women aged roughly 31 to 85. Samples averaged about 3.8 million productive TCRbeta reads each.

No cell sorting was done before RNA was extracted from the tissue. Three rounds of nested PCR, following a modified ARM-PCR protocol, produced the TCRbeta library. TCRdb re-analysed the multiplex PCR reads in MiXCR, keeping a single row per CDR3 protein. The repertoire holds approximately 120,000 distinct CDR3 sequences, with roughly 77% as singletons. The CDR3 length is 12 residues. Germline lookup yields CDR1 DFQATT and CDR2 SNEGSKA (reference sequence). Study results and limitations: TCR diversity was significantly greater in tumor than normal lung tissue. Tumor TCR diversity, when higher, was linked to shorter survival.

Note on this clonotype: Its antigen remains unidentified. One end of the junction does not line up with germline, which may come from a read error.

This sequence was found in a woman aged 60-70 years with non-small cell lung cancer. The chain carries TRBV20-1 and TRBJ2-1; D remains unclear. Sequencing was performed on lung tumor tissue. The CDR3 is CNALSNSGEQLF. CDR3 DNA sequence: TGCAATGCTCTTAGTAATAGTGGTGAGCAACTCTTC.